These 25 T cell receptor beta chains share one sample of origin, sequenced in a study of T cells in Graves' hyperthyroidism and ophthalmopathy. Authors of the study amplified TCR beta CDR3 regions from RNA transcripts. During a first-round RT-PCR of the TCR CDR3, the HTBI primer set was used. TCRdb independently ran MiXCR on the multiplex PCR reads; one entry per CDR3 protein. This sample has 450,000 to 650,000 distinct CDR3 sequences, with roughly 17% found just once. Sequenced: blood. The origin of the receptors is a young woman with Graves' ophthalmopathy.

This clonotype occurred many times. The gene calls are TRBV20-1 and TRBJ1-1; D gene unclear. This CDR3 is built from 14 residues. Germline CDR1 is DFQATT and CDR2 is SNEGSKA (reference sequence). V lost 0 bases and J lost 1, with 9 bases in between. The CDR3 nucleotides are TGCAGTGCTAGAGAGAGGGAAAAGAACACTGAAGCTTTCTTT. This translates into CSAREREKNTEAFF.

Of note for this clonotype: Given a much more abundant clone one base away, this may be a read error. As DNA, the CDR3 is TGTGCCAGCAGTCGCCGACAGGGTATAACAGATACGCAGTATTTT. This sequence encodes CASSRRQGITDTQYF. The genes are TRBV27 and TRBJ2-3; 7 bases line up with TRBD1. Per the germline V gene, CDR1 is MNHEY and CDR2 is SMNVEV (reference sequence). Losses at the gene ends were 5 bases for V and 3 bases for J; bases not matched to a gene: 8. The CDR3 has 15 residues.

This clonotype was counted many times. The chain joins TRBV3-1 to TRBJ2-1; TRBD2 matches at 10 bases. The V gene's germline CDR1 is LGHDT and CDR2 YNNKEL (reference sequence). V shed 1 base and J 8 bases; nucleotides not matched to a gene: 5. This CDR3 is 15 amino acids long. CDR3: CASSQVAGGFYEQFF. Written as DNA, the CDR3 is TGTGCCAGCAGCCAAGTAGCGGGAGGTTTCTATGAGCAGTTCTTC.

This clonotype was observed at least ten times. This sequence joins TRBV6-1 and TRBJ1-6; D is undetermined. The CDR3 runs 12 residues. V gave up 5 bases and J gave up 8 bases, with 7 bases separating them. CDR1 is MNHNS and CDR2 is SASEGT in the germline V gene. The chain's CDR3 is CASSLSDSPLHF. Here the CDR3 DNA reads TGTGCCAGCAGTTTAAGCGATTCACCCCTCCACTTT.

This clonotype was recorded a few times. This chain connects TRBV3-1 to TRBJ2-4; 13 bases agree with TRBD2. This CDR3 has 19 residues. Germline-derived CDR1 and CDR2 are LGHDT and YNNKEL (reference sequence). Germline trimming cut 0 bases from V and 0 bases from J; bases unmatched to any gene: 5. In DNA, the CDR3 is TGTGCCAGCAGCCAAGATGGAACTAGCGGGGGGGTAGCCAAAAACATTCAGTACTTC. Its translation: CASSQDGTSGGVAKNIQYF. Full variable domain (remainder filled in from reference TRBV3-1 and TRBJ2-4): DTAVSQTPKYLVTQMGNDKSIKCEQNLGHDTMYWYKQDSKKFLKIMFSYNNKELIINETVPNRFSPKSPDKAHLNLHINSLELGDSAVYFCASSQDGTSGGVAKNIQYFGAGTRLSVL.

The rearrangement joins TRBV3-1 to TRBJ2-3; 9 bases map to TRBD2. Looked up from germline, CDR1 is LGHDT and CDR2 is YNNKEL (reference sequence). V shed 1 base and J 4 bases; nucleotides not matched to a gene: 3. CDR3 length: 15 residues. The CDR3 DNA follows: TGTGCCAGCAGCCAAGCGGCGGGGGGGCCAGATACGCAGTATTTT. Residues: CASSQAAGGPDTQYF.

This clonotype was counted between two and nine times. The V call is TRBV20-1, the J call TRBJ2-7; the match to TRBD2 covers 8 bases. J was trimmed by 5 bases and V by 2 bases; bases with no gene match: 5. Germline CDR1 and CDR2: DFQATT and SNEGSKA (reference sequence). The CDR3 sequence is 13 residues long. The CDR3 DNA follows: TGCAGTGCTAGATTAGCGGGATCTCACGAGCAGTACTTC. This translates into CSARLAGSHEQYF.

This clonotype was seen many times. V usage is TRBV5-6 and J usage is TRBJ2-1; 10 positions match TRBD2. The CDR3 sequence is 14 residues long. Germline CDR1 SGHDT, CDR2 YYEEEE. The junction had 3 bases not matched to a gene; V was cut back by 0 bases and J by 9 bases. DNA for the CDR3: TGTGCCAGCAGCTTGGAAGCGGGAGGGATTGAGCAGTTCTTC. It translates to CASSLEAGGIEQFF.

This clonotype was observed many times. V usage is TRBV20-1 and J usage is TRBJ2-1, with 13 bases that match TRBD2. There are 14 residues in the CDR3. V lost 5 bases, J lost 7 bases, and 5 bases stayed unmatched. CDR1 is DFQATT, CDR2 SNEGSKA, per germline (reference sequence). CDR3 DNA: TGCAGTGCTCCTACTAGCGGGAGGGCGAATGAGCAGTTCTTC. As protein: CSAPTSGRANEQFF.

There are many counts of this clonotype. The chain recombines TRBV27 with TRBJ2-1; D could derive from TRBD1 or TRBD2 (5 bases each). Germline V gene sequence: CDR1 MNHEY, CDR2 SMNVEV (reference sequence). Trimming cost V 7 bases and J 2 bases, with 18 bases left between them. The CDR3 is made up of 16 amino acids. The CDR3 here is CASNEVQGATYNEQFF. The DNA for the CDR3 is TGTGCCAGCAACGAGGTTCAGGGAGCAACCTACAATGAGCAGTTCTTC.

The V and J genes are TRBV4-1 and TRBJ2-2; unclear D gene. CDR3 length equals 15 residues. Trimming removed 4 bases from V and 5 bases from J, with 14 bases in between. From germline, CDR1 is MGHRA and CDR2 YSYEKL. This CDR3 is CASSPEATGTGELFF. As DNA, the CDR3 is TGCGCCAGCAGCCCGGAAGCCACTGGGACCGGGGAGCTGTTTTTT.

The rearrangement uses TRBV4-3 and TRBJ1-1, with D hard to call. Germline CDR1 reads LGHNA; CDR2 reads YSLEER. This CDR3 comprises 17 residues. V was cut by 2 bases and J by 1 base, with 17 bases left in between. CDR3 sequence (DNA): TGCGCCAGCAGCCAATCGTATAAACCTACGGGGAACACTGAAGCTTTCTTT. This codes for CASSQSYKPTGNTEAFF.

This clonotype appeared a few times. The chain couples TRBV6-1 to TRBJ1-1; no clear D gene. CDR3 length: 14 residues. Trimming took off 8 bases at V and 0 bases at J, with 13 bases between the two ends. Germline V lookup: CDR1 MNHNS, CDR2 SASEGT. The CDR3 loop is CASPVGIMNTEAFF. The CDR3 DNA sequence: TGTGCCAGCCCCGTGGGGATTATGAACACTGAAGCTTTCTTT.

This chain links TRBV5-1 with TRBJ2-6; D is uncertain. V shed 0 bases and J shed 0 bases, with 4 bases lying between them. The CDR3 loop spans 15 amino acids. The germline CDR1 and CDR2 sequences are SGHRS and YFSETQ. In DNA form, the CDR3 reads TGCGCCAGCAGCTTGGTATCCTCTGGGGCCAACGTCCTGACTTTC. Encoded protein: CASSLVSSGANVLTF.

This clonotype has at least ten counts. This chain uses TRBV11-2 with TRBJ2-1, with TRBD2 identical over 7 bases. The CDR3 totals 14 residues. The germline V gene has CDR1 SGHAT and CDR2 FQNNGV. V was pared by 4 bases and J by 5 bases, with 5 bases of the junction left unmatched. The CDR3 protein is CASSSWGGDNEQFF. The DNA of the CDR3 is TGTGCCAGCAGCTCTTGGGGGGGGGACAATGAGCAGTTCTTC.

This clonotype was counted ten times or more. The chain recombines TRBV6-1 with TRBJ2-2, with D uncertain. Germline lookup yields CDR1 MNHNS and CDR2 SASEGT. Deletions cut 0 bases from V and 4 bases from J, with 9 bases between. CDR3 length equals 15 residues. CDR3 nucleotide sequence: TGTGCCAGCAGTGAAGCTGTCTCTGCCACCGGGGAGCTGTTTTTT. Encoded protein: CASSEAVSATGELFF.

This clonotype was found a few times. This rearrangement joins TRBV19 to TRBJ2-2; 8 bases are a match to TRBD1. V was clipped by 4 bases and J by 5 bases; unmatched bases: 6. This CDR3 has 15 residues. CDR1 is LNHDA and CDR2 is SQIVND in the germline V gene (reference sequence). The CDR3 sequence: CASSTGGFVTGELFF. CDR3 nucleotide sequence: TGTGCCAGTAGTACAGGGGGCTTTGTTACCGGGGAGCTGTTTTTT.

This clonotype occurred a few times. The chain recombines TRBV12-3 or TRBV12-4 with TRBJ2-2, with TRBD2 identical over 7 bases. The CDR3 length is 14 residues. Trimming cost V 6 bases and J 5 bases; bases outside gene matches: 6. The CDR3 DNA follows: TGTGCCAGCAGGTCCGGGAGGAGGACCGGGGAGCTGTTTTTT. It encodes CASRSGRRTGELFF.

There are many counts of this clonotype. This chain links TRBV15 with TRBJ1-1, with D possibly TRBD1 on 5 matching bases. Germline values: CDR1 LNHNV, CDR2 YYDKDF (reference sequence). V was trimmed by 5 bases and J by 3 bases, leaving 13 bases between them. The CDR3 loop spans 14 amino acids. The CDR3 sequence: CATSHRGGYTEAFF. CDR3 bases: TGTGCCACCAGCCACCGGGGGGGATACACTGAAGCTTTCTTT.

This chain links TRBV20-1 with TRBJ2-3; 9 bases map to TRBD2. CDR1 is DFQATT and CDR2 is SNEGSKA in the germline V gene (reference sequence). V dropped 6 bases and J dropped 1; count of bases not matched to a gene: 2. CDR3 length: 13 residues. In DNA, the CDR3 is TGCAGTGCCCGGACTAGCGGCACAGATACGCAGTATTTT. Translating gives CSARTSGTDTQYF.

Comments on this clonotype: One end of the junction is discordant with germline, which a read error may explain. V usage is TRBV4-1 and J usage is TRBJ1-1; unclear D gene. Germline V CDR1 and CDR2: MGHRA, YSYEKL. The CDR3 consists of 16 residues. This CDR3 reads CASSQTPRVGPLEAFF. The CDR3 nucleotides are TGTGCCAGCAGCCAGACTCCGAGGGTAGGGCCCCTTGAAGCTTTCTTT.

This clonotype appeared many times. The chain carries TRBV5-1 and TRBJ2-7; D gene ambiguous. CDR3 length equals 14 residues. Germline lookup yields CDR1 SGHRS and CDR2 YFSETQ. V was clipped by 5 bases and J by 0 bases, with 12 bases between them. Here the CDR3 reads CASSGEAHSYEQYF. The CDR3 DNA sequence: TGCGCCAGCAGTGGCGAGGCTCACTCCTACGAGCAGTACTTC.

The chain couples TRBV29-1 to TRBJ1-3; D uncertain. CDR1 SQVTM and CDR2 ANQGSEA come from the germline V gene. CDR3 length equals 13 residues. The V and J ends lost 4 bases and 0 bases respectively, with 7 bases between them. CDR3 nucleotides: TGCAGCGTTGTATACACCTCTGGAAACACCATATATTTT. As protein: CSVVYTSGNTIYF.

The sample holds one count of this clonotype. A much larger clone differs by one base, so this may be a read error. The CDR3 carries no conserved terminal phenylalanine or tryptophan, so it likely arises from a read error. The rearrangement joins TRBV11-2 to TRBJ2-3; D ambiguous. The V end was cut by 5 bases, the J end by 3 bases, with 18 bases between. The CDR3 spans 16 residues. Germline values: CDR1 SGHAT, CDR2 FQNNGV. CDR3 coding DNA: TGTGCCAGCAGCGTTGGACGCGGCCCCGAGACAGATACGCAGTATCTT. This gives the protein CASSVGRGPETDTQYL.

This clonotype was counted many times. CDR3 sequence: CASSPGEAGGSDTQYF. CDR3 DNA: TGTGCCAGCAGTCCCGGCGAGGCGGGAGGGTCAGATACGCAGTATTTT. The V and J genes are TRBV6-4 and TRBJ2-3; 9 bases map to TRBD2. J lost 4 bases, V lost 5 bases, and 10 bases had no gene match. Germline CDR1 MRHNA, CDR2 SNTAGT. The CDR3 runs to 16 residues.